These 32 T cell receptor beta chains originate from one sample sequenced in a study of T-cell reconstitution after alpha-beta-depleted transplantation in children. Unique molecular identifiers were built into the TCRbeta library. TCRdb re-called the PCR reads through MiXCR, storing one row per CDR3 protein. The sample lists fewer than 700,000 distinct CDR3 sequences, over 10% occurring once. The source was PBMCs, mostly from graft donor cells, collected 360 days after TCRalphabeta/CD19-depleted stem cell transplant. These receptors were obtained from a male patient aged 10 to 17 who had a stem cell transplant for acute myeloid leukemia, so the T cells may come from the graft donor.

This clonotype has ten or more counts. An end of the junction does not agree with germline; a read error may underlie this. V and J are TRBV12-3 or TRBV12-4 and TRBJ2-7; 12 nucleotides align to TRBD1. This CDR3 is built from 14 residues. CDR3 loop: CASSFRDRGHEQYF. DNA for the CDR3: TGCGCCAGCAGCTTCCGGGACAGGGGGCACGAGCAGTACTTC.

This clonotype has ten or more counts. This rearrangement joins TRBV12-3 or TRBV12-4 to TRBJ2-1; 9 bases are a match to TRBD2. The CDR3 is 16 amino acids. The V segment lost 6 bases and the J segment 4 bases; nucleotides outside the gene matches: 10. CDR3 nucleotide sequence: TGTGCCAGCAGCCCAATAGCGGGAGAAACGTACAATGAGCAGTTCTTC. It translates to CASSPIAGETYNEQFF.

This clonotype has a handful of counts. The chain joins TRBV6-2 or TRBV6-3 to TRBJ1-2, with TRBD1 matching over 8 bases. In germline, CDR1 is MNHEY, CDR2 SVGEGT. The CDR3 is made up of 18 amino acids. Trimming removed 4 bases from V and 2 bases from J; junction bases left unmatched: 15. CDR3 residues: CASSSPQHSRGPNYGYTF. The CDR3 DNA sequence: TGTGCCAGCAGTTCCCCTCAGCACTCCAGGGGGCCCAACTATGGCTACACCTTC.

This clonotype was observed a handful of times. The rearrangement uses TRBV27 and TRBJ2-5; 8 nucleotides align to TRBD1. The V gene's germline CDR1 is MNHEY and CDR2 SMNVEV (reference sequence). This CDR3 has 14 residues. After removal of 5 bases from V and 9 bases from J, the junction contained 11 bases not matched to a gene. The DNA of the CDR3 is TGTGCCAGCAGTCTCGGGACCTTACAGGGGGCCCAGTACTTC. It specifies CASSLGTLQGAQYF.

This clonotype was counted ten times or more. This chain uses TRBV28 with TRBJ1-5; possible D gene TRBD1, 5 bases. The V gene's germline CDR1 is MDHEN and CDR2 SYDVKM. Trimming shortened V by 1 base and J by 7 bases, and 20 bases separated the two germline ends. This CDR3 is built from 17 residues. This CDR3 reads CASSLFPDRDPGQPQHF. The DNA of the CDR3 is TGTGCCAGCAGTTTATTCCCCGACCGGGACCCCGGGCAGCCCCAGCATTTT.

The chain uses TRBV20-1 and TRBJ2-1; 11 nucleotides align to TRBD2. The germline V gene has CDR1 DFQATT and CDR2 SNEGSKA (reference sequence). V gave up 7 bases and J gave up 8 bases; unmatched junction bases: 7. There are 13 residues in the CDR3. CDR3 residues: CSGLAGGGDEQFF. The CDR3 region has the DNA TGCAGTGGTCTAGCGGGAGGAGGGGATGAGCAGTTCTTC.

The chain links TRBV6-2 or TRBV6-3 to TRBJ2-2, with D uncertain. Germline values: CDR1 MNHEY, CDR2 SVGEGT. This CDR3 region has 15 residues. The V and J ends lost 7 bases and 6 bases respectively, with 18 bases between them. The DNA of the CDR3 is TGTGCCAGCAACCTCGTATTAGCTTCGGCCGGGGAGCTGTTTTTT. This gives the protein CASNLVLASAGELFF.

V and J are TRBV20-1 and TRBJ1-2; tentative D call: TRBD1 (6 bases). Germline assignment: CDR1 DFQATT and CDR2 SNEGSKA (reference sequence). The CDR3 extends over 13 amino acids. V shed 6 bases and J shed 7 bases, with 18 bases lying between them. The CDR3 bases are TGCAGTGCACCTGATTTGGGGGCCGTTGGCTACACCTTC. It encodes CSAPDLGAVGYTF.

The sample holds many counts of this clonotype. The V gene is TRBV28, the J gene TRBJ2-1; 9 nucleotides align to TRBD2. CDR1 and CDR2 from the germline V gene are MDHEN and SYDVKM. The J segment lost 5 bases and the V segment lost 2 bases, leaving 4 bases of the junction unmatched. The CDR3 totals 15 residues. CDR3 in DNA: TGTGCCAGCAGTTTACTAGCGGGGTCTAACAATGAGCAGTTCTTC. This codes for CASSLLAGSNNEQFF.

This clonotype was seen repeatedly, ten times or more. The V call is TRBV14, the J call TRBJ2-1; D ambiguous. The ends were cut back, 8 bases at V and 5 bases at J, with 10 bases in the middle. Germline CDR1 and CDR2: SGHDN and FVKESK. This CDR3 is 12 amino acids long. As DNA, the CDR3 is TGTGCCAGCGGAAGTTGGGACAATGAGCAGTTCTTC. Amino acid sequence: CASGSWDNEQFF.

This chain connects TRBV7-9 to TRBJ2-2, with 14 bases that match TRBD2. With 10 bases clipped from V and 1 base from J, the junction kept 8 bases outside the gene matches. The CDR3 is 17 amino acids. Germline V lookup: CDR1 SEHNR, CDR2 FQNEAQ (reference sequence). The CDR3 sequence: CATIGTSGSENTGELFF. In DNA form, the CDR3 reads TGTGCCACCATCGGGACTAGCGGGAGTGAGAACACCGGGGAGCTGTTTTTT. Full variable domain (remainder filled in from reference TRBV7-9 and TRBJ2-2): DTGVSQNPRHKITKRGQNVTFRCDPISEHNRLYWYRQTLGQGPEFLTYFQNEAQLEKSRLLSDRFSAERPKGSFSTLEIQRTEQGDSAMYLCATIGTSGSENTGELFFGEGSRLTVL.

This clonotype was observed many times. CDR3 in DNA: TGCGCCAGCAGAGGACAGGGCCCGGGGAACACAGATACGCAGTATTTT. Protein product: CASRGQGPGNTDTQYF. The rearrangement links TRBV5-1 to TRBJ2-3, with 8 nucleotides matching TRBD1. After removal of 5 bases from V and 2 bases from J, the junction contained 10 bases not matched to a gene. This CDR3 is 16 amino acids long. Germline CDR1 reads SGHRS; CDR2 reads YFSETQ.

This CDR3 is CSVWDRLGRANNEQFF. The CDR3 coding sequence is TGCAGCGTCTGGGACAGGTTAGGCAGAGCTAACAATGAGCAGTTCTTC. V is TRBV29-1 and J is TRBJ2-1, with 8 bases aligning to TRBD1. Germline trimming cut 6 bases from V and 5 bases from J; bases unmatched to any gene: 15. Germline CDR1 is SQVTM and CDR2 is ANQGSEA. The CDR3 spans 16 residues.

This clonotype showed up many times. CDR3 sequence: CSAGRESTDTQYF. The DNA of the CDR3 is TGCAGTGCTGGGCGGGAGAGCACAGATACGCAGTATTTT. This sequence joins TRBV20-1 and TRBJ2-3; TRBD2 matches 7 bases. The CDR3 length is 13 residues. The germline CDR1 and CDR2 sequences are DFQATT and SNEGSKA (reference sequence). V shed 5 bases, J shed 0 bases, and the junction held 2 bases outside the gene matches.

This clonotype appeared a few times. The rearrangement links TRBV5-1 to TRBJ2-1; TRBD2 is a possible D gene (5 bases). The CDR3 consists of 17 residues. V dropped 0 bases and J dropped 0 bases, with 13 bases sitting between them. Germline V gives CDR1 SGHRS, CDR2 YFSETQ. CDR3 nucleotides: TGCGCCAGCAGCTTGGATAGCGCCTCGGCCTCCTACAATGAGCAGTTCTTC. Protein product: CASSLDSASASYNEQFF.

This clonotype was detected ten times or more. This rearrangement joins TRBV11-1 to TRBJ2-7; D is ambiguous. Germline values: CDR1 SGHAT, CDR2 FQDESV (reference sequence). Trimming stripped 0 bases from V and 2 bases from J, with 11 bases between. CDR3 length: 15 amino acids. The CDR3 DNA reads TGTGCCAGCAGCTTAGCGCGCGGCGGAACCTACGAGCAGTACTTC. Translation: CASSLARGGTYEQYF.

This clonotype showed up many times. CDR3 protein: CASSIHQGPRRGEQYF. CDR3 nucleotides: TGTGCCAGCAGCATTCATCAGGGGCCAAGGAGAGGCGAGCAGTACTTC. The chain has TRBV7-9 and TRBJ2-7; D might be TRBD1 (6 bases). Germline CDR1 and CDR2: SEHNR and FQNEAQ (reference sequence). V lost 5 bases and J lost 6, with 23 bases in between. The CDR3 length is 16 residues.

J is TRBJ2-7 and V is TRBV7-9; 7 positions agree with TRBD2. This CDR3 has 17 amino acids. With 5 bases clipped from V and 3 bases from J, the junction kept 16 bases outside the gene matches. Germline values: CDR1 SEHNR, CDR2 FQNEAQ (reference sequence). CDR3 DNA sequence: TGTGCCAGCAGCAGCAGCGGGGCCCGGAAACTCTTCTACGAGCAGTACTTC. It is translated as CASSSSGARKLFYEQYF.

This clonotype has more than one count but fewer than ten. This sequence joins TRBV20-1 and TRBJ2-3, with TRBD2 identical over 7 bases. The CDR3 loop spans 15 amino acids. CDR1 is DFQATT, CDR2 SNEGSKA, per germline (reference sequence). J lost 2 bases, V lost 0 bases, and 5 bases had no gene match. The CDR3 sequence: CSARDPGRVTDTQYF. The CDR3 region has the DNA TGCAGTGCTAGAGATCCGGGGAGGGTCACAGATACGCAGTATTTT.

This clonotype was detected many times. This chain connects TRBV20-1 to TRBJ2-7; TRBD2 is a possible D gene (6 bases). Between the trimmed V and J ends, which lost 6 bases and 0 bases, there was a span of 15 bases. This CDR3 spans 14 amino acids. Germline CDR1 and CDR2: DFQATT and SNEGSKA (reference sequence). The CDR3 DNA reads TGCAGTGCCCAACCCGGCGGGAACTCCTACGAGCAGTACTTC. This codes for CSAQPGGNSYEQYF.

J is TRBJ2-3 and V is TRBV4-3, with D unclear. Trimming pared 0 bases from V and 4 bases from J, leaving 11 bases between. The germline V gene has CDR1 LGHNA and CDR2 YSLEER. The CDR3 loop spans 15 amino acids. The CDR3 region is CASSQDVEGPDTQYF. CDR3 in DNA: TGCGCCAGCAGCCAAGATGTGGAAGGGCCAGATACGCAGTATTTT.

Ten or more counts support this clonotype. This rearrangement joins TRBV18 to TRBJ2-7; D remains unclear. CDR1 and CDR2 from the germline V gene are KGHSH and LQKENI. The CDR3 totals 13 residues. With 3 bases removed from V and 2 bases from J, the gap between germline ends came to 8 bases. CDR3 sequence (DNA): TGTGCCAGCTCACCGGGCAGCCCCTACGAGCAGTACTTC. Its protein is CASSPGSPYEQYF.

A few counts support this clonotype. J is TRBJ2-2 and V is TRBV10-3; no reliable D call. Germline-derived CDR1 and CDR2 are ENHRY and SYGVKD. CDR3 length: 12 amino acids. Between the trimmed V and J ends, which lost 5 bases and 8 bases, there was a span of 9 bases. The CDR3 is CAISTRTGELFF. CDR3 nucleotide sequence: TGTGCCATCAGTACCCGAACGGGGGAGCTGTTTTTT.

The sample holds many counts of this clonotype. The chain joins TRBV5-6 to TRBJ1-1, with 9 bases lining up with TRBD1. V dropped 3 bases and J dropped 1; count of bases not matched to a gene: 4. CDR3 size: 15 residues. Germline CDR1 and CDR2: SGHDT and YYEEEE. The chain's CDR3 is CASSYRDRENTEAFF. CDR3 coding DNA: TGTGCCAGCAGCTACCGGGACAGGGAGAACACTGAAGCTTTCTTT.

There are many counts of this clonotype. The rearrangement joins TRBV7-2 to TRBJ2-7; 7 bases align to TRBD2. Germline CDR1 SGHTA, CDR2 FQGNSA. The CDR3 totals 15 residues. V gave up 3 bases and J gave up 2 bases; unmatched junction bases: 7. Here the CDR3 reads CASSFRRGSTYEQYF. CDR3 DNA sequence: TGTGCCAGCAGCTTCAGGCGCGGGAGTACCTACGAGCAGTACTTC.

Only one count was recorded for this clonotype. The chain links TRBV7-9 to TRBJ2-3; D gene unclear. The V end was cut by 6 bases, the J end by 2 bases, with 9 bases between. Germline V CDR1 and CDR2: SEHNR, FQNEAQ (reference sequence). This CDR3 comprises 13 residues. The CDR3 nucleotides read TGTGCCAGCAGGTCTCGCATCACAGATACGCAGTATTTT. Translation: CASRSRITDTQYF.

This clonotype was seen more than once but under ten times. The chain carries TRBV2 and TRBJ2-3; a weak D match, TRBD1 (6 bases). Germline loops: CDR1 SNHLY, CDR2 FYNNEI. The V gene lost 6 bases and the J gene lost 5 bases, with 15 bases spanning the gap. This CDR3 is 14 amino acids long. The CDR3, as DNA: TGTGCCAGCAGGGGACACGGCTGGCGAGATACGCAGTATTTT. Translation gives CASRGHGWRDTQYF.

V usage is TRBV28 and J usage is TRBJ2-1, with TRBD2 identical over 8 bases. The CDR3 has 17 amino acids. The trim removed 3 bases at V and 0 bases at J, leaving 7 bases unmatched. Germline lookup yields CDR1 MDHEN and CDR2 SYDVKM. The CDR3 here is CASSLGPAGASYNEQFF. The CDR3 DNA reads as TGTGCCAGCAGTTTGGGGCCAGCGGGAGCCTCCTACAATGAGCAGTTCTTC.

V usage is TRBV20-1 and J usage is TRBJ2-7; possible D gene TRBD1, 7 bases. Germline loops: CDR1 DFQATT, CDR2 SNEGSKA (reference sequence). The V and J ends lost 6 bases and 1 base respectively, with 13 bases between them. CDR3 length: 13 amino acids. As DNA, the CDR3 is TGCAGTGCCGGAGGGACAGATTCCTACGAGCAGTACTTC. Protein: CSAGGTDSYEQYF.

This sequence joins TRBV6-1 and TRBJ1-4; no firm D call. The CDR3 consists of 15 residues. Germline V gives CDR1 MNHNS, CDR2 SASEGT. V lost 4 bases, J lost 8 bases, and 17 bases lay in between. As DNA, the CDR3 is TGTGCCAGCAGTGCAACCCTTACGATAGCGGAAAAACTGTTTTTT. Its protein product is CASSATLTIAEKLFF.

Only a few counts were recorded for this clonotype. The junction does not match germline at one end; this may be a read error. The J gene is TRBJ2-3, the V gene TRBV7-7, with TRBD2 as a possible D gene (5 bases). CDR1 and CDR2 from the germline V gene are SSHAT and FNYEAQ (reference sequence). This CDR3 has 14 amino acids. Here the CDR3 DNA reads TGTGCTAGCAGCTTAGACTTCCGGGGAGATACGCAGTATTTT. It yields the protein CASSLDFRGDTQYF.

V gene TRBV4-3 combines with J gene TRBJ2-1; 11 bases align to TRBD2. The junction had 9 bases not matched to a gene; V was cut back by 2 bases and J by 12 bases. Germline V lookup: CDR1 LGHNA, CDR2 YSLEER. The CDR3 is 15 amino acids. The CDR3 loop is CASSQRLAGLFGQFF. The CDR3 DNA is TGCGCCAGCAGCCAACGACTAGCGGGGCTCTTCGGGCAGTTCTTC.